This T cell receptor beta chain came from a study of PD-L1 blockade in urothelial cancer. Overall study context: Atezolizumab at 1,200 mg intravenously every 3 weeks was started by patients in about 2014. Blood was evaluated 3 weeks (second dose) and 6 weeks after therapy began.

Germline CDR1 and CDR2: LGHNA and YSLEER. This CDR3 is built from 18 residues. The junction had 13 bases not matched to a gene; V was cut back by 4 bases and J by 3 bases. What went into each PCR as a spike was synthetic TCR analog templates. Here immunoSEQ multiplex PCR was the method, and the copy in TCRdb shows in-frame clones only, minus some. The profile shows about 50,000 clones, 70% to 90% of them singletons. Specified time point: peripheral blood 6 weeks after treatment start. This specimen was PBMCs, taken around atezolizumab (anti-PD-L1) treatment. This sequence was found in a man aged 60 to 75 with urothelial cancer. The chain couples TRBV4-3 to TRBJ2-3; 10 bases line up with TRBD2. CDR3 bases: TGCGCCAGCAGCCTAAAAGCCGGGGCTAGCGGGAGTACAGATACGCAGTATTTT. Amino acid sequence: CASSLKAGASGSTDTQYF.